The rows below give T cell receptor beta chains drawn from one sample of a study of T cell responses to AZD1222 COVID-19 vaccine. Assay: immunoSEQ multiplex PCR; the TCRdb copy retains only in-frame clones and omits some. The sample contains 110,000 to 150,000 clones, 89% of which appear only once. This specimen was peripheral blood, taken on day 0 of AZD1222 vaccination. These receptors were obtained from an adult in good health. Each CDR3 is given with its conserved first and last residue. A D gene is named only where the DNA matches it firmly. Some rows have no size entry. The others give once, few or many, or a class for an expanded clone.

NA,TRBJ1-2,TRBV5-1,TRBD1,CASSLASVREQQGGYTF,TGCGCCAGCAGCTTGGCCTCCGTGAGGGAACAACAGGGGGGCTACACCTTC
NA,TRBJ1-4,TRBV4-1,TRBD1,CASSRGTGDEKLFF,TGCGCCAGCAGCCGAGGGACAGGCGACGAAAAACTGTTTTTT
once,TRBJ2-1,TRBV13,NA,CASSLASGNEQFF,TGTGCCAGCAGCTTAGCGTCCGGGAATGAGCAGTTCTTC
NA,TRBJ1-2,TRBV27,NA,CASSLAGPVLPNYGYTF,TGTGCCAGCAGTTTAGCCGGGCCAGTTTTGCCGAACTATGGCTACACCTTC
NA,TRBJ1-4,TRBV7-9,TRBD1,CASSLGDSEIATNEKLFF,TGTGCCAGCAGCTTAGGGGACAGCGAAATTGCAACTAATGAAAAACTGTTTTTT
once,TRBJ2-1,TRBV7-7,TRBD2,CASSLTSGSREQFF,TGTGCTAGCAGCCTGACTAGCGGGAGCCGAGAGCAGTTCTTC
NA,TRBJ1-5,TRBV18,NA,CASSPGLTQPQHF,TGTGCCAGCTCACCTGGATTAACCCAGCCCCAGCATTTT
few,TRBJ1-2,TRBV19,NA,CASSIDLRGLTGYGYTF,TGTGCCAGTAGTATAGACCTCAGGGGACTCACGGGCTATGGCTACACCTTC
NA,TRBJ1-1,TRBV29-1,NA,CSVELYTLNTEAFF,TGCAGCGTTGAATTGTACACCTTGAACACTGAAGCTTTCTTT
NA,TRBJ2-3,TRBV12-3/TRBV12-4,TRBD2,CASSPSGPKGYF,TGTGCCAGCAGTCCTAGCGGCCCCAAGGGTTATTTT
NA,TRBJ1-5,TRBV2,NA,CASSGGVIPQPQHF,TGTGCCAGCAGTGGGGGGGTTATCCCCCAGCCCCAGCATTTT
once,TRBJ1-1,TRBV18,TRBD1,CASSSFTGDYTEAFF,TGTGCCAGCTCATCCTTCACAGGGGACTACACTGAAGCTTTCTTT
NA,TRBJ2-1,TRBV7-8,NA,CASSSGGSVAYNEQFF,TGTGCCAGCAGCTCAGGAGGGTCGGTGGCATACAATGAGCAGTTCTTC
NA,TRBJ1-1,TRBV4-2,TRBD1,CASSPWDRGLGNTEAFF,TGTGCCAGCAGCCCTTGGGACAGGGGGCTCGGGAACACTGAAGCTTTCTTT
NA,TRBJ1-2,TRBV5-4,NA,CASSLVAGEIYGYTF,TGTGCCAGCAGCTTGGTAGCGGGGGAAATCTATGGCTACACCTTC
NA,TRBJ2-1,TRBV7-9,TRBD2,CASSLAVGEVNEQFF,TGTGCCAGCAGCCTAGCGGTGGGAGAGGTCAATGAGCAGTTCTTC
NA,TRBJ2-1,TRBV4-1,TRBD1,CASSLTGTGGYYINEQFF,TGCGCCAGCAGCCTCACCGGGACAGGGGGCTATTATATCAATGAGCAGTTCTTC